This passage covers 20 T cell receptor beta chains from one sample sequenced in a study of OX40 agonist ivuxolimab in advanced cancers. Here immunoSEQ multiplex PCR was the method, and the copy in TCRdb shows in-frame clones only, minus some. The sample holds more than 70,000 clones, more than 70% seen once. Here the sequenced sample was CD4+ or CD8+ T cells sorted from blood, taken in a trial of the OX40 agonist ivuxolimab. The receptors derive from an adult with an advanced solid tumor such as melanoma, head and neck, liver or kidney cancer.

Regarding this clone: The identical CDR3 is also encoded by other nucleotide sequences in the sample. CDR3 DNA: TGCGCCAGCAGCTTGGGAGGGGGCGAGACCCAGTACTTC. It specifies CASSLGGGETQYF. The rearrangement joins TRBV5-1 to TRBJ2-5, with 7 bases fitting TRBD1. Germline CDR1 and CDR2: SGHRS and YFSETQ. This CDR3 region has 13 residues. V gave up 0 bases and J gave up 5 bases; unmatched junction bases: 1. The whole variable domain, filled in from reference TRBV5-1 and TRBJ2-5, reads KAGVTQTPRYLIKTRGQQVTLSCSPISGHRSVSWYQQTPGQGLQFLFEYFSETQRNKGNFPGRFSGRQFSNSRSEMNVSTLELGDSALYLCASSLGGGETQYFGPGTRLLVL.

The J gene is TRBJ2-5, the V gene TRBV14, with D maybe TRBD2 (6 bases). The V end lost 4 bases, the J end lost 6 bases, and 15 bases lay between the germline ends. The germline CDR1 and CDR2 sequences are SGHDN and FVKESK. This CDR3 comprises 14 residues. The DNA for the CDR3 is TGTGCCAGCAGCCGTGCTTTCGGGGGACAGACCCAGTACTTC. Protein: CASSRAFGGQTQYF.

The chain joins TRBV7-2 to TRBJ2-1, with 11 bases fitting TRBD2. Germline loops: CDR1 SGHTA, CDR2 FQGNSA. The V gene end was trimmed by 2 bases and the J gene end by 5 bases; junction bases not matched to a gene: 14. The CDR3 has 19 residues. CDR3 bases: TGTGCCAGCAGCTTAACGAGGGGACTAGCGGAGAGGCGGCACAATGAGCAGTTCTTC. It specifies CASSLTRGLAERRHNEQFF.

The rearrangement links TRBV4-1 to TRBJ1-5; D not resolved. CDR1 and CDR2 (germline): MGHRA, YSYEKL. V was shortened by 0 bases and J by 2 bases, with 11 bases between the two germline ends. This CDR3 comprises 16 residues. The chain's CDR3 is CASSQEGPTGNQPQHF. The CDR3 DNA follows: TGCGCCAGCAGCCAAGAGGGCCCGACGGGCAATCAGCCCCAGCATTTT.

The chain combines TRBV5-6 with TRBJ2-4, with TRBD1 as a possible D gene (6 bases). Trimming pared 0 bases from V and 0 bases from J, leaving 13 bases between. Germline lookup yields CDR1 SGHDT and CDR2 YYEEEE. The CDR3 extends over 17 amino acids. As DNA, the CDR3 is TGTGCCAGCAGCTTGGTGGGGGACATTTTAGCCAAAAACATTCAGTACTTC. This encodes CASSLVGDILAKNIQYF. Full variable domain (missing parts from reference TRBV5-6 and TRBJ2-4): DAGVTQSPTHLIKTRGQQVTLRCSPKSGHDTVSWYQQALGQGPQFIFQYYEEEERQRGNFPDRFSGHQFPNYSSELNVNALLLGDSALYLCASSLVGDILAKNIQYFGAGTRLSVL.

This clone was observed a handful of times. V and J are TRBV27 and TRBJ2-5, with D possibly being TRBD2 (6 bases). The CDR3 is made up of 14 amino acids. Germline V CDR1 and CDR2: MNHEY, SMNVEV (reference sequence). The ends were cut back, 6 bases at V and 11 bases at J, with 22 bases in the middle. The CDR3 DNA reads TGTGCCAGCAGGAGGGCCCTGCGGGATGGTTGGCAGTACTTC. Translating it yields CASRRALRDGWQYF.

This chain joins TRBV28 and TRBJ2-5; the D gene is possibly TRBD2 (6 bases). The DNA end lines up better with TRBJ2-7; the J call may be wrong. The CDR3 covers 13 residues. Germline values: CDR1 MDHEN, CDR2 SYDVKM. The CDR3, as DNA: TGTGCCAGCAGGGGACTTCCCTCCTACGAGCAGTACTTC. Protein: CASRGLPSYEQYF.

The chain recombines TRBV2 with TRBJ1-5; 7 positions agree with TRBD1. CDR3 size: 15 residues. Germline lookup yields CDR1 SNHLY and CDR2 FYNNEI. Germline trimming cut 3 bases from V and 7 bases from J; bases unmatched to any gene: 9. CDR3 coding DNA: TGTGCCAGCAGTGACATAAATAGGGGGCACCAGCCCCAGCATTTT. Protein product: CASSDINRGHQPQHF.

This clone has just one count. The CDR3 reads CASSPGTSPYGYTF. CDR3 DNA: TGTGCCAGCTCACCAGGGACTTCCCCCTATGGCTACACCTTC. The V and J genes are TRBV18 and TRBJ1-2, with D tentatively TRBD1 (5 bases). The length of the CDR3 is 14 residues. V lost 2 bases to trimming and J lost 4 bases, with 11 bases between them. From germline, CDR1 is KGHSH and CDR2 LQKENI.

CDR3 amino acids: CASSQATSGSPDTQYF. CDR3 bases: TGTGCCAGCAGCCAAGCGACTAGCGGGAGCCCAGATACGCAGTATTTT. The rearrangement joins TRBV4-2 to TRBJ2-3, with 12 nucleotides matching TRBD2. CDR3 length: 16 residues. V dropped 1 base and J dropped 4; count of bases not matched to a gene: 3. Germline V gives CDR1 LGHNA, CDR2 YNFKEQ.

CDR3 in amino acids: CASSYSFRFNEQFF. The CDR3, as DNA: TGTGCCAGCAGTTACTCCTTCCGTTTCAATGAGCAGTTCTTC. V gene TRBV6-5 combines with J gene TRBJ2-1; D ambiguous. The germline V gene has CDR1 MNHEY and CDR2 SVGAGI. Trimming stripped 0 bases from V and 6 bases from J, with 9 bases between. The CDR3 runs to 14 residues.

The rearrangement uses TRBV28 and TRBJ2-7; 7 bases fit TRBD1. The trim removed 5 bases at V and 9 bases at J, leaving 13 bases unmatched. The V gene's germline CDR1 is MDHEN and CDR2 SYDVKM. This CDR3 spans 14 amino acids. CDR3 sequence: CASSETPTGPGQYF. As DNA, the CDR3 is TGTGCCAGCAGTGAGACCCCGACAGGGCCAGGGCAGTACTTC.

V gene TRBV27 combines with J gene TRBJ2-3; 7 bases line up with TRBD2. This CDR3 has 14 amino acids. CDR1 is MNHEY and CDR2 is SMNVEV in the germline V gene (reference sequence). Unmatched junction bases numbered 4, after V lost 4 bases and J lost 3 bases. The CDR3 DNA follows: TGTGCCAGCAGTTCCTGGGGGGGAACAGATACGCAGTATTTT. Translating it yields CASSSWGGTDTQYF.

This sequence joins TRBV6-5 and TRBJ1-2; maybe TRBD1 (6 bases). The V end was cut by 4 bases, the J end by 6 bases, with 9 bases between. Germline CDR1 MNHEY, CDR2 SVGAGI. This CDR3 region has 12 residues. CDR3: CASSFRGNGYTF. The CDR3 DNA reads TGTGCCAGCAGTTTTAGGGGGAATGGCTACACCTTC.

V usage is TRBV18 and J usage is TRBJ2-5; no definite D call. The CDR3 is 16 amino acids. V lost 6 bases and J lost 1, with 18 bases in between. The germline V gene has CDR1 KGHSH and CDR2 LQKENI. The CDR3 DNA sequence: TGTGCCAGCTCGCCAACCCCCCCCCGTGGCCAAGAGACCCAGTACTTC. It is translated as CASSPTPPRGQETQYF.

The rearrangement uses TRBV9 and TRBJ1-1; weak D call: TRBD1 (5 bases). Between the trimmed V and J ends, which lost 0 bases and 1 base, there was a span of 10 bases. This CDR3 has 15 residues. Germline V gene lookup returns CDR1 SGDLS and CDR2 YYNGEE. In DNA form, the CDR3 reads TGTGCCAGCAGCGTAGGGGGTAGGGGGAACACTGAAGCTTTCTTT. This sequence encodes CASSVGGRGNTEAFF.

This clone has a single count. This chain joins TRBV2 and TRBJ2-1; 10 positions match TRBD1. The germline gives CDR1 SNHLY, CDR2 FYNNEI. CDR3 length: 13 residues. J gave up 7 bases and V 11 bases, and 8 bases lay outside the gene matches. The CDR3 DNA reads TGTGCCTCACTGGGACAGGGGAGGAATGAGCAGTTCTTC. As protein: CASLGQGRNEQFF.

This chain uses TRBV7-9 with TRBJ2-2; D unresolved. Germline V gene sequence: CDR1 SEHNR, CDR2 FQNEAQ (reference sequence). The CDR3 sequence is 13 residues long. V shed 7 bases and J shed 6 bases, with 12 bases lying between them. The DNA of the CDR3 is TGTGCCAGCAAAAGGCTCGGTGCCGGGGAGCTGTTTTTT. It yields the protein CASKRLGAGELFF.

The chain employs TRBV6-1 and TRBJ1-6; 11 bases are shared with TRBD1. CDR1 and CDR2 from the germline V gene are MNHNS and SASEGT. Losses at the gene ends were 4 bases for V and 10 bases for J; bases not matched to a gene: 3. The CDR3 extends over 14 amino acids. This CDR3 reads CASSGGQGGSPLHF. The CDR3 DNA follows: TGTGCCAGCAGTGGGGGACAGGGGGGCTCACCCCTCCACTTT.

This chain uses TRBV10-3 with TRBJ1-1; 8 bases align to TRBD1. Germline trimming cut 4 bases from V and 1 base from J; bases unmatched to any gene: 5. The germline V gene has CDR1 ENHRY and CDR2 SYGVKD. The CDR3 extends over 15 amino acids. The CDR3 DNA is TGTGCCATCAGTGGGGCAGGGGGCACGAACACTGAAGCTTTCTTT. Its protein product is CAISGAGGTNTEAFF.